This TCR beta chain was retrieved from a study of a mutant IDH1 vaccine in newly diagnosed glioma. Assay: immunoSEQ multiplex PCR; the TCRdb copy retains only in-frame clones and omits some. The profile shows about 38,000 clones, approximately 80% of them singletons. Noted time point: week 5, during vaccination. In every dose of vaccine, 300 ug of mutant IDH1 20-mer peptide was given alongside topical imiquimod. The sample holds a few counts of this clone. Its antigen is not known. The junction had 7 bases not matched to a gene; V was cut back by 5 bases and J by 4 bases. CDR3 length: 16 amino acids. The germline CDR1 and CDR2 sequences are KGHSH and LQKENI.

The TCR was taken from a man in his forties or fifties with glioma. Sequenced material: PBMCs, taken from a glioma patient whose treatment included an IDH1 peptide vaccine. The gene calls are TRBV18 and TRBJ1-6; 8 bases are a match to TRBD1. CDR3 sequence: CASSWTGTLYNSPLHF. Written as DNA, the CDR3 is TGTGCCAGCTCATGGACAGGGACTCTTTATAATTCACCCCTCCACTTT.